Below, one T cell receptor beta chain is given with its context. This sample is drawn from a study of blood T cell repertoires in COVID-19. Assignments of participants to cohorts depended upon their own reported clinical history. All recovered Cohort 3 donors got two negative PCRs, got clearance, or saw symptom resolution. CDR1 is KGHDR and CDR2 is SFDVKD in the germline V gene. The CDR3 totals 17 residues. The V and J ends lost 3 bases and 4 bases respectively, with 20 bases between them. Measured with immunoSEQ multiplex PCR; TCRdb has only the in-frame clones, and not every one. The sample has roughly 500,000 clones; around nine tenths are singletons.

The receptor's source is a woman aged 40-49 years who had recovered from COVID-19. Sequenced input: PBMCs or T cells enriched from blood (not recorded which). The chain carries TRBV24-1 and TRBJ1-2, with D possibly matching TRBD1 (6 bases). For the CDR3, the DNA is TGTGCCACCAGTGATGGGACATCTTCATTAGGGTTCTATGGCTACACCTTC. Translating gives CATSDGTSSLGFYGYTF.